Sequencing of this T cell receptor (beta chain) was carried out in a study of blood T cell repertoires in COVID-19. Background on the study: The United States, Italy and Spain provided the acute and convalescent COVID-19 samples.

As processed by the authors: Scientists estimated how many nucleated cells there were by amplifying reference gene primers. Using immunoSEQ multiplex PCR, the repertoire was profiled, and TCRdb retains in-frame clones only, with some absent. Clone size and V and J calls were adopted from that table, with D and trimming inferred from the DNA. This table holds some 120,000 clones, approximately 88% found once. V shed 3 bases and J shed 0 bases, with 9 bases lying between them. CDR1 MNHEY and CDR2 SVGAGI come from the germline V gene. CDR3 length equals 15 residues. This clonotype was sampled from a man aged 45 to 65 with acute or convalescent COVID-19. The sample comprised peripheral blood. V and J are TRBV6-5 and TRBJ1-3; D might be TRBD1 (5 bases). CDR3 loop: CASSYARASGNTIYF. In DNA, the CDR3 is TGTGCCAGCAGTTATGCCAGGGCCTCTGGAAACACCATATATTTT.